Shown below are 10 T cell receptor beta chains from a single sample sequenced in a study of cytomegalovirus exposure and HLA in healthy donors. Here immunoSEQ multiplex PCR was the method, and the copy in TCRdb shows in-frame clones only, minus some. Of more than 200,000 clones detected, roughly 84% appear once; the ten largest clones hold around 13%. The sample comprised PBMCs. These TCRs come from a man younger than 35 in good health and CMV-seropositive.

This CDR3 is CASSPVGSGETQYF. The CDR3 DNA reads TGTGCCAGCTCACCAGTGGGGTCGGGGGAGACCCAGTACTTC. V and J are TRBV18 and TRBJ2-5, with a tentative D call TRBD2 (5 bases). Germline V gives CDR1 KGHSH, CDR2 LQKENI. The germline V and J ends were trimmed by 2 bases and 5 bases, with 12 bases remaining between them. This CDR3 comprises 14 residues. The full variable domain, in which reference TRBV18 and TRBJ2-5 provide the parts outside the CDR3, is NAGVMQNPRHLVRRRGQEARLRCSPMKGHSHVYWYRQLPEEGLKFMVYLQKENIIDESGMPKERFSAEFPKEGPSILRIQQVVRGDSAAYFCASSPVGSGETQYFGPGTRLLVL.

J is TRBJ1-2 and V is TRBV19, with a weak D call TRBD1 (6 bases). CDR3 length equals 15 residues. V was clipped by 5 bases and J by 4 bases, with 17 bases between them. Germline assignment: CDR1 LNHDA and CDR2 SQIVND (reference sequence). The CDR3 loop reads CASSYNRDFGYGYTF. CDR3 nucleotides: TGTGCCAGTAGTTATAACAGGGACTTCGGCTATGGCTACACCTTC.

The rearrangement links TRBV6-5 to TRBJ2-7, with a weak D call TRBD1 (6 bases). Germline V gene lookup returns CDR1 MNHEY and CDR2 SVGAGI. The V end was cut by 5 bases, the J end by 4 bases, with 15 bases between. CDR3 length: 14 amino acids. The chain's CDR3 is CASSNQQGFYEQYF. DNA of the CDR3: TGTGCCAGCAGTAACCAACAGGGTTTTTACGAGCAGTACTTC.

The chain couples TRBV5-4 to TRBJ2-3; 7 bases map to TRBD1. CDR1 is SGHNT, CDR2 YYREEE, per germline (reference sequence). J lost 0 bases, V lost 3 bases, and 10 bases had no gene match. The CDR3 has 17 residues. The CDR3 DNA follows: TGTGCCAGCAGCTCGACAGGGTTGGGATCTAGCACAGATACGCAGTATTTT. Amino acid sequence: CASSSTGLGSSTDTQYF. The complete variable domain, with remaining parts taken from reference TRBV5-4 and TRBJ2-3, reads ETGVTQSPTHLIKTRGQQVTLRCSSQSGHNTVSWYQQALGQGPQFIFQYYREEENGRGNFPPRFSGLQFPNYSSELNVNALELDDSALYLCASSSTGLGSSTDTQYFGPGTRLTVL.

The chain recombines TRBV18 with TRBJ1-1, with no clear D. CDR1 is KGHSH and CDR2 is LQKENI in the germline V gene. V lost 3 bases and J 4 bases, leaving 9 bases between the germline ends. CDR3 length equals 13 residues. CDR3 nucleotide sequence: TGTGCCAGCTCACCCTCTTCCGGCACTGAAGCTTTCTTT. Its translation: CASSPSSGTEAFF.

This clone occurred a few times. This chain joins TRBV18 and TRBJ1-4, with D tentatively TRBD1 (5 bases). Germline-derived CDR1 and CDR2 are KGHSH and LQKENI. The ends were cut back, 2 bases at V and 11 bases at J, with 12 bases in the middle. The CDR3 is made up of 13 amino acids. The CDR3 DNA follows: TGTGCCAGCTCACCAGTGGCAGAGGGGAAACTGTTTTTT. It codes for CASSPVAEGKLFF.

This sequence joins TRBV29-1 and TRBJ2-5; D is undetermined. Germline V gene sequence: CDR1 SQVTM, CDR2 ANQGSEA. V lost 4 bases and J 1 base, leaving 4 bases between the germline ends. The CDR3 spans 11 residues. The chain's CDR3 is CSVGPQETQYF. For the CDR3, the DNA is TGCAGCGTTGGCCCCCAAGAGACCCAGTACTTC.

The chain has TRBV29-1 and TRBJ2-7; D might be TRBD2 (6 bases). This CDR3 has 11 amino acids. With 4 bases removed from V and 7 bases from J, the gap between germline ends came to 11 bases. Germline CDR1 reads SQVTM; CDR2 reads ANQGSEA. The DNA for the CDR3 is TGCAGCGTTGGGGACTCCAAGGAGCAGTACTTC. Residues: CSVGDSKEQYF.

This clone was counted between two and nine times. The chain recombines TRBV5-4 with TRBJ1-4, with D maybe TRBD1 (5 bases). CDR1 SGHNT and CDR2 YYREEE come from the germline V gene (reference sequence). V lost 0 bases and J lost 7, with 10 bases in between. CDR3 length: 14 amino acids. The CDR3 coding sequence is TGTGCCAGCAGCTTGGAGGGGCGTAGTGAAAAACTGTTTTTT. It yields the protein CASSLEGRSEKLFF. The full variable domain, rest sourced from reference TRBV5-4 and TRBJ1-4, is ETGVTQSPTHLIKTRGQQVTLRCSSQSGHNTVSWYQQALGQGPQFIFQYYREEENGRGNFPPRFSGLQFPNYSSELNVNALELDDSALYLCASSLEGRSEKLFFGSGTQLSVL.

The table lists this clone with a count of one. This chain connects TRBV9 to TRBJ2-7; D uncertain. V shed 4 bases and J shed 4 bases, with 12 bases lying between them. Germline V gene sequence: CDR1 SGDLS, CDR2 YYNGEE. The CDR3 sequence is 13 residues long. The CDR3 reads CASSPEPFYEQYF. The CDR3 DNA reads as TGTGCCAGCAGCCCAGAGCCTTTTTACGAGCAGTACTTC.